The TCR beta chain under discussion was sequenced for a study of T cells in tuberculosis. Across the whole study: In South Africa, adults with active tuberculosis were compared with IGRA-negative and latently infected IGRA-positive adolescents. Study findings and constraints: A GMM-specific repertoire classifier reached 75% to 90% accuracy, AUROC about 0.9. Active tuberculosis TCR-alpha repertoires lay closer to GMM-specific TCRs than IGRA-negative controls, suggesting clonal expansion. Cases with active tuberculosis were adults, while controls were adolescents.

Germline CDR1 SGHTA, CDR2 FQGNSA. Trimming pared 1 base from V and 2 bases from J, leaving 5 bases between. The CDR3 spans 13 residues. Clones were sequenced by immunoSEQ multiplex PCR, and TCRdb holds only the in-frame ones, with some missing. The data contain more than 35,000 clones, around 92% of them singletons. This clone was counted once. Its antigen is currently unknown. The chain joins TRBV7-2 to TRBJ1-2; D not resolved. Sequenced: PBMCs. The clonotype was recovered from a donor aged 10 to 29 with latent tuberculosis or without tuberculosis infection. Some clones in this sample may be carry-over from other donors' samples. In nucleotides, the CDR3 is TGTGCCAGCAGCTTAGGAGTCAACTATGGCTACACCTTC. Translated, it gives CASSLGVNYGYTF.